This TCR beta chain was observed in a study of blood T cell repertoires in COVID-19. Trimming at V came to 4 bases and at J to 7 bases, leaving 11 bases not matched to a gene. The CDR3 covers 16 residues. The germline V gene has CDR1 SGHRS and CDR2 YFSETQ. TCRdb's copy holds only in-frame clones and misses some; the assay was immunoSEQ multiplex PCR. The table records 55,000 to 60,000 clones, roughly three quarters of them present only once. The TCR sequence derives from a man aged 50 to 60 with active or convalescent COVID-19. The specimen sequenced was peripheral blood. The gene calls are TRBV5-1 and TRBJ2-2; 9 positions agree with TRBD2. CDR3 sequence: CASSPGGSGSRGELFF. In nucleotides, the CDR3 is TGCGCCAGCAGCCCTGGGGGTAGCGGGAGTCGCGGGGAGCTGTTTTTT.